This is a list of T cell receptor beta chains from one sample in a study of T cells after yellow fever vaccination. One entry per CDR3 protein results from TCRdb running MiXCR on the 5' RACE reads. The data hold some 500,000 distinct CDR3 sequences, with about 14% observed a single time. The sample in question was PBMCs, obtained on the day of the yellow fever booster vaccination. Receptors originate from a young man who received the YFV17D yellow fever vaccine. Both conserved end residues are part of each CDR3. The order of the fields is D gene, V gene, clone size, J gene, CDR3 protein, CDR3 DNA. D genes are given only for firm matches. Not every row has a clone size; where given, it reads once, few, many or a size class.

D gene: TRBD2; V gene: TRBV15; clone size: few; J gene: TRBJ2-3; CDR3 protein: CATSRDRGGLSTDTQYF; CDR3 DNA: TGTGCCACCAGCAGAGATCGGGGGGGACTAAGCACAGATACGCAGTATTTT
D gene: NA; V gene: TRBV7-3; clone size: few; J gene: TRBJ1-5; CDR3 protein: CASSLAHNQPQHF; CDR3 DNA: TGTGCCAGCAGCTTGGCCCACAATCAGCCCCAGCATTTT
D gene: NA; V gene: TRBV3-1; clone size: NA; J gene: TRBJ2-7; CDR3 protein: CASSQDFLEGYEQYF; CDR3 DNA: TGTGCCAGCAGCCAAGATTTTCTTGAGGGATACGAGCAGTACTTC
D gene: TRBD2; V gene: TRBV24-1; clone size: NA; J gene: TRBJ2-1; CDR3 protein: CATSVSSGSWFNEQFF; CDR3 DNA: TGTGCCACCAGTGTTTCTAGCGGGAGCTGGTTCAATGAGCAGTTCTTC
D gene: NA; V gene: TRBV19; clone size: NA; J gene: TRBJ2-3; CDR3 protein: CASSIFAGTTDTQYF; CDR3 DNA: TGTGCCAGTAGTATTTTTGCGGGAACAACAGATACGCAGTATTTT
D gene: TRBD2; V gene: TRBV30; clone size: NA; J gene: TRBJ2-1; CDR3 protein: CAWSVAGGNPYNEQFF; CDR3 DNA: TGTGCCTGGAGTGTAGCGGGAGGAAATCCCTACAATGAGCAGTTCTTC
D gene: TRBD2; V gene: TRBV24-1; clone size: few; J gene: TRBJ2-1; CDR3 protein: CAASGGTSGRNEQFF; CDR3 DNA: TGTGCCGCATCAGGTGGGACTAGCGGGAGGAATGAGCAGTTCTTC
D gene: TRBD2; V gene: TRBV6-2/TRBV6-3; clone size: NA; J gene: TRBJ2-1; CDR3 protein: CASSYPGTRDEQFF; CDR3 DNA: TGTGCCAGCAGTTATCCCGGGACTAGAGATGAGCAGTTCTTC
D gene: TRBD1; V gene: TRBV4-3; clone size: NA; J gene: TRBJ1-1; CDR3 protein: CASQGQVNGPNTEAFF; CDR3 DNA: TGCGCCAGCCAAGGACAGGTTAATGGGCCGAACACTGAAGCTTTCTTT
D gene: NA; V gene: TRBV4-3; clone size: many; J gene: TRBJ1-4; CDR3 protein: CASSQDLGTGFNEKLFF; CDR3 DNA: TGCGCCAGCAGCCAAGATCTGGGAACGGGATTTAATGAAAAACTGTTTTTT
D gene: TRBD2; V gene: TRBV5-6; clone size: NA; J gene: TRBJ2-5; CDR3 protein: CASSPTRTSGGQETQYF; CDR3 DNA: TGTGCCAGCAGCCCCACCCGCACTAGCGGGGGACAAGAGACCCAGTACTTC
D gene: TRBD1; V gene: TRBV10-3; clone size: few; J gene: TRBJ2-3; CDR3 protein: CAISPGQPSDTQYF; CDR3 DNA: TGTGCCATCAGTCCGGGACAGCCGTCAGATACGCAGTATTTT
D gene: NA; V gene: TRBV25-1; clone size: NA; J gene: TRBJ2-7; CDR3 protein: CASAGQRSYEQYF; CDR3 DNA: TGTGCCAGCGCAGGGCAGAGAAGCTACGAGCAGTACTTC
D gene: TRBD1; V gene: TRBV6-1; clone size: NA; J gene: TRBJ2-1; CDR3 protein: CASSTGHINEQFF; CDR3 DNA: TGTGCCAGTTCGACAGGGCATATCAATGAGCAGTTCTTC
D gene: NA; V gene: TRBV20-1; clone size: few; J gene: TRBJ2-7; CDR3 protein: CSARSGQGFYEQYF; CDR3 DNA: TGCAGTGCTAGGTCGGGTCAGGGATTCTACGAGCAGTACTTC
D gene: NA; V gene: TRBV29-1; clone size: few; J gene: TRBJ2-2; CDR3 protein: CSVQRGTGELFF; CDR3 DNA: TGCAGCGTTCAGAGGGGTACCGGGGAGCTGTTTTTT
D gene: NA; V gene: TRBV3-1; clone size: NA; J gene: TRBJ2-2; CDR3 protein: CASSQDRLVTGELFF; CDR3 DNA: TGTGCCAGCAGCCAAGATCGACTAGTCACCGGGGAGCTGTTTTTT
D gene: NA; V gene: TRBV15; clone size: few; J gene: TRBJ2-7; CDR3 protein: CATSDQPSYEQYF; CDR3 DNA: TGTGCCACCAGCGACCAGCCCTCCTACGAGCAGTACTTC
D gene: NA; V gene: TRBV7-2; clone size: few; J gene: TRBJ1-4; CDR3 protein: CASSLRGPTNEKLFF; CDR3 DNA: TGTGCCAGCAGCTTAAGGGGACCGACTAATGAAAAACTGTTTTTT
D gene: NA; V gene: TRBV12-3/TRBV12-4; clone size: few; J gene: TRBJ2-3; CDR3 protein: CASSLGAGSADTQYF; CDR3 DNA: TGTGCCAGCAGTTTAGGGGCGGGATCCGCAGATACGCAGTATTTT
D gene: NA; V gene: TRBV5-6; clone size: few; J gene: TRBJ2-3; CDR3 protein: CASSLAPLSSRYTQYF; CDR3 DNA: TGTGCCAGCAGCTTGGCCCCTTTGAGTTCCAGGTATACGCAGTATTTT
D gene: TRBD1; V gene: TRBV13; clone size: few; J gene: TRBJ2-3; CDR3 protein: CASSSRQGAPTDTQYF; CDR3 DNA: TGTGCCAGCAGCTCCCGACAGGGGGCGCCTACAGATACGCAGTATTTT
D gene: NA; V gene: TRBV6-4; clone size: NA; J gene: TRBJ2-2; CDR3 protein: CASGASANTGELFF; CDR3 DNA: TGTGCCAGCGGGGCGAGCGCGAACACCGGGGAGCTGTTTTTT
D gene: TRBD1; V gene: TRBV6-1; clone size: NA; J gene: TRBJ1-2; CDR3 protein: CASTRDRSSGYTF; CDR3 DNA: TGTGCCAGCACCCGGGACAGGAGCTCTGGCTACACCTTC
D gene: NA; V gene: TRBV3-1; clone size: once; J gene: TRBJ2-7; CDR3 protein: CASSQEGKLYEQYF; CDR3 DNA: TGTGCCAGCAGCCAAGAGGGTAAGCTCTACGAGCAGTACTTC
D gene: NA; V gene: TRBV9; clone size: few; J gene: TRBJ1-4; CDR3 protein: CASSAPTGGHAGEKLFF; CDR3 DNA: TGTGCCAGCAGCGCCCCCACTGGAGGCCACGCGGGGGAAAAACTGTTTTTT
D gene: NA; V gene: TRBV12-3/TRBV12-4; clone size: NA; J gene: TRBJ1-1; CDR3 protein: CASSRRQLVNTEAFF; CDR3 DNA: TGTGCCAGCAGTCGGAGACAGTTGGTGAACACTGAAGCTTTCTTT
D gene: NA; V gene: TRBV30; clone size: few; J gene: TRBJ2-1; CDR3 protein: CAWSEASTYNEQFF; CDR3 DNA: TGTGCCTGGAGTGAGGCTAGCACGTACAATGAGCAGTTCTTC
D gene: NA; V gene: TRBV9; clone size: few; J gene: TRBJ2-7; CDR3 protein: CASSVEGVGYEQYF; CDR3 DNA: TGTGCCAGCAGCGTAGAAGGGGTCGGCTACGAGCAGTACTTC
D gene: TRBD2; V gene: TRBV20-1; clone size: few; J gene: TRBJ2-1; CDR3 protein: CSARDSSPSGRAYNEQFF; CDR3 DNA: TGCAGTGCTAGAGATAGCTCTCCTAGCGGGAGGGCCTACAATGAGCAGTTCTTC
D gene: TRBD2; V gene: TRBV18; clone size: many; J gene: TRBJ2-1; CDR3 protein: CASSPPGLAGTNEQFF; CDR3 DNA: TGTGCCAGCTCACCACCCGGACTAGCGGGTACAAATGAGCAGTTCTTC
D gene: NA; V gene: TRBV4-3; clone size: few; J gene: TRBJ1-6; CDR3 protein: CASSQEEGINSPLHF; CDR3 DNA: TGCGCCAGCAGCCAAGAAGAGGGGATTAATTCACCCCTCCACTTT
D gene: NA; V gene: TRBV5-8; clone size: few; J gene: TRBJ2-4; CDR3 protein: CASSLPNIQYF; CDR3 DNA: TGTGCCAGCAGCCTTCCCAACATTCAGTACTTC
D gene: NA; V gene: TRBV7-6; clone size: many; J gene: TRBJ2-1; CDR3 protein: CASSLKDEQFF; CDR3 DNA: TGTGCCAGCAGTCTCAAGGATGAGCAGTTCTTC
D gene: NA; V gene: TRBV19; clone size: NA; J gene: TRBJ2-4; CDR3 protein: CASSSSGEVKNIQYF; CDR3 DNA: TGTGCCAGTAGCTCTTCGGGGGAGGTCAAAAACATTCAGTACTTC
D gene: TRBD2; V gene: TRBV28; clone size: NA; J gene: TRBJ2-4; CDR3 protein: CASSLLSGSVIQYF; CDR3 DNA: TGTGCCAGCAGTTTGCTTAGCGGGAGTGTCATTCAGTACTTC
D gene: NA; V gene: TRBV20-1; clone size: many; J gene: TRBJ2-5; CDR3 protein: CSARVPGSGETQYF; CDR3 DNA: TGCAGTGCTAGAGTGCCGGGATCAGGAGAGACCCAGTACTTC
D gene: NA; V gene: TRBV6-2/TRBV6-3; clone size: NA; J gene: TRBJ2-5; CDR3 protein: CASRLTRRARSSQETQYF; CDR3 DNA: TGTGCCAGCAGGTTGACTAGGAGGGCACGTTCCTCCCAAGAGACCCAGTACTTC
D gene: NA; V gene: TRBV7-2; clone size: few; J gene: TRBJ2-7; CDR3 protein: CASSLTGNTPSYEQYF; CDR3 DNA: TGTGCCAGCAGCTTAACGGGGAACACCCCGTCGTACGAGCAGTACTTC
D gene: TRBD2; V gene: TRBV7-2; clone size: many; J gene: TRBJ2-7; CDR3 protein: CASSLEAGGSTYEQYF; CDR3 DNA: TGTGCCAGCAGCTTAGAAGCGGGAGGGTCGACCTACGAGCAGTACTTC
D gene: TRBD2; V gene: TRBV20-1; clone size: NA; J gene: TRBJ2-3; CDR3 protein: CSANSLVGGSTDTQYF; CDR3 DNA: TGCAGTGCTAATTCCCTCGTGGGAGGGAGCACAGATACGCAGTATTTT
D gene: TRBD2; V gene: TRBV12-3/TRBV12-4; clone size: NA; J gene: TRBJ2-3; CDR3 protein: CASSNSFGLPGGDTQYF; CDR3 DNA: TGTGCCAGCAGCAATTCCTTCGGACTGCCGGGGGGAGATACGCAGTATTTT